The TCR beta chain under discussion was sequenced for a study of blood T cell repertoires in COVID-19. The wider study: Italy, Spain and the United States were the sources of the convalescent and acute COVID-19 samples. PBMCs, B-cell-depleted T cells, or T cells provided the cDNA or gDNA that made up the material.

V trimming: 4 bases; J trimming: 6 bases; junction bases outside the gene matches: 7. The CDR3 totals 14 residues. CDR1 and CDR2 (germline): SGHTA, FQGNSA. Assay: immunoSEQ multiplex PCR; the TCRdb copy retains only in-frame clones and omits some. This table holds 150,000 to 200,000 clones, approximately 86% found once. Sequenced material: peripheral blood. This rearrangement joins TRBV7-2 to TRBJ1-2; 8 bases are shared with TRBD1. This TCR came from a man aged 45-65 years with active or convalescent COVID-19. The CDR3 nucleotides are TGTGCCAGCAGCTACGGACAGGGAGATCATGGCTACACCTTC. Translated: CASSYGQGDHGYTF.